One TCR beta chain is described in this entry. This sample stems from a study of blood T cell repertoires in COVID-19. Across the whole study: From T cells, B-cell-depleted T cells, or PBMCs came the material, which was cDNA or gDNA.

The germline gives CDR1 SGDLS, CDR2 YYNGEE. V lost 2 bases to trimming and J lost 6 bases; unmatched junction nucleotides: 7. The CDR3 covers 15 residues. Clones were sequenced by immunoSEQ multiplex PCR, and TCRdb holds only the in-frame ones, with some missing. The repertoire holds fewer than 300,000 clones, with 86% as singletons. This chain connects TRBV9 to TRBJ2-1; 8 positions agree with TRBD2. The sample taken for sequencing was peripheral blood. The receptor was isolated from a man in his forties who had recovered from COVID-19. CDR3 residues: CASSVIAGIGNEQFF. The CDR3 nucleotides read TGTGCCAGCAGCGTTATAGCGGGGATCGGCAATGAGCAGTTCTTC.